This TCR beta chain was identified during a study of cytomegalovirus exposure and HLA in healthy donors. Study-wide points: Presence/absence results assume similar sequencing depth per donor, which may not hold.

The study ran its PCR with 60 Vbeta and 13 Jbeta primers. The protocol was immunoSEQ multiplex PCR, while the TCRdb copy is restricted to in-frame clones and leaves out a portion. The sample yields 120,000 or so clones, 70% to 85% seen once. This clone was observed a handful of times. The antigen is not known. Donors counted as nominally healthy when sampled, yet unrecorded immune exposures were likely. This CDR3 is built from 14 residues. V shed 6 bases, J shed 5 bases, and the junction held 5 bases outside the gene matches. The germline V gene has CDR1 ENHRY and CDR2 SYGVKD. The V gene is TRBV10-3, the J gene TRBJ1-1; 11 positions agree with TRBD1. The sample taken for sequencing was PBMCs. The origin of this receptor is a man under 40 in good health and CMV-seropositive. The CDR3 DNA reads TGTGCCATCAGGGGACAGGGGGAGGGAACTGAAGCTTTCTTT. Translation gives CAIRGQGEGTEAFF.